Listed below are T cell receptor beta chains from one sample, sequenced in a study of cytomegalovirus exposure and HLA in healthy donors. Sequencing was performed with immunoSEQ multiplex PCR; in TCRdb, only in-frame clones are kept and a portion is missing. The sample records about 130,000 clones, about 90% being singletons. Sequencing used PBMCs. The receptor set was obtained from a man aged 25-45 years in good health and CMV-seronegative. The CDR3 runs from the conserved cysteine through the conserved F or W. Each record gives: V gene, J gene, CDR3 protein.

v_gene: TRBV5-4
j_gene: TRBJ2-2
CDR3aa: CASSLRLEEGGELFF

v_gene: TRBV7-3
j_gene: TRBJ2-7
CDR3aa: CASSLSGTGDEQYF

v_gene: TRBV7-9
j_gene: TRBJ1-2
CDR3aa: CASSFSTGVYGYTF

v_gene: TRBV5-4
j_gene: TRBJ2-7
CDR3aa: CASSLGGQSYEQYF

v_gene: TRBV2
j_gene: TRBJ1-1
CDR3aa: CASSETGGVGTEAFF

v_gene: TRBV9
j_gene: TRBJ2-7
CDR3aa: CASSVGESREQYF

v_gene: TRBV5-4
j_gene: TRBJ2-7
CDR3aa: CASSSGGTRLSYEQYF

v_gene: TRBV7-9
j_gene: TRBJ2-3
CDR3aa: CASSSSTSGGTDTQYF

v_gene: TRBV5-1
j_gene: TRBJ2-6
CDR3aa: CASRSDGANVLTF

v_gene: TRBV27
j_gene: TRBJ1-1
CDR3aa: CASSSPGGADTEAFF

v_gene: TRBV29-1
j_gene: TRBJ1-3
CDR3aa: CSVEGGDGNTIYF

v_gene: TRBV19
j_gene: TRBJ2-7
CDR3aa: CASSEGRGHEQYF

v_gene: TRBV19
j_gene: TRBJ1-3
CDR3aa: CASSIDGTGTGNTIYF

v_gene: TRBV5-1
j_gene: TRBJ2-1
CDR3aa: CASSVAVTSGTYNEQFF

v_gene: TRBV7-3
j_gene: TRBJ2-7
CDR3aa: CASSVAGGPYEQYF

v_gene: TRBV7-2
j_gene: TRBJ2-7
CDR3aa: CASSPTGGTFGEQYF

v_gene: TRBV7-9
j_gene: TRBJ2-1
CDR3aa: CASSLARGEQFF

v_gene: TRBV6-1
j_gene: TRBJ2-5
CDR3aa: CASSEWRETQYF

v_gene: TRBV7-2
j_gene: TRBJ2-5
CDR3aa: CASSLWRGSQETQYF

v_gene: TRBV30
j_gene: TRBJ1-1
CDR3aa: CAWSLTDLNTEAFF

v_gene: TRBV7-3
j_gene: TRBJ1-1
CDR3aa: CASSLQGGTEAFF

v_gene: TRBV25-1
j_gene: TRBJ1-1
CDR3aa: CASSEFGQSNTEAFF

v_gene: TRBV5-1
j_gene: TRBJ2-5
CDR3aa: CASSWQGGGQETQYF

v_gene: TRBV4-1
j_gene: TRBJ1-1
CDR3aa: CASTMQGMTEAFF